This TCR beta chain derives from a study of cytomegalovirus exposure and HLA in healthy donors. As to this clone: Its antigen is still unknown.

V lost 4 bases and J lost 10; bases outside the gene matches: 15. Looked up from germline, CDR1 is SGHRS and CDR2 is YFSETQ. There are 16 residues in the CDR3. Study-level results: The sole available immune exposure information was CMV serostatus. TCR beta V segments were, for the most part, productive about 87% or about 30% of the time in an earlier analysis. Per a later analysis, approximately 16,000 TCR beta sequences showed association with HLA alleles at 0.05 false discovery rate.

The PCR contained 60 Vbeta and 13 Jbeta primers. Repertoires were generated with immunoSEQ multiplex PCR, while TCRdb's copy carries only in-frame clones and drops some. The profile shows 250,000 to 350,000 clones, around two thirds of them singletons. The genes are TRBV5-1 and TRBJ2-3; 10 bases agree with TRBD2. The sample comprised PBMCs. This receptor was obtained from a female donor in good health and CMV-seronegative. CDR3 sequence reads: CASSGKAGGPVRSQYF. The CDR3 bases are TGCGCCAGCAGCGGAAAAGCGGGAGGGCCGGTTCGGTCGCAGTATTTT.